Each of the 26 T cell receptor beta chains below was sequenced from the same sample in a study of regulatory T cells in long-lasting Graves disease. According to the study, TCR beta libraries were built with iRepertoire HTBI primers and CDR3-region Arm-PCR. TCRdb reprocessed the multiplex PCR reads with MiXCR, giving one entry per CDR3 protein. This sample carries fewer than 600,000 distinct CDR3 sequences, about 22% of them seen once, and the ten largest clones take roughly 13%. Time point in this sample: persistent/refractory GD, antithyroid drugs over 5 years with positive TRAb. From RNA extracted from PBMCs, the TCR library was made. The input for sequencing was peripheral blood mononuclear cells (PBMCs), taken when the disease was refractory, from a patient treated with antithyroid drugs. The source of these receptors is a female donor with Graves disease.

In this sample, this clonotype turned up a few times. The chain employs TRBV5-1 and TRBJ1-2, with 7 bases matching TRBD1. V gave up 3 bases and J gave up 9 bases; unmatched junction bases: 11. This CDR3 contains 14 residues. Germline-derived CDR1 and CDR2 are SGHRS and YFSETQ. CDR3 loop: CASSSWDRMGSYTF. DNA for the CDR3: TGCGCCAGCAGCTCCTGGGACAGAATGGGGAGCTACACCTTC.

This clonotype was seen many times. The chain is built from TRBV28 and TRBJ2-7; D possibly corresponds to TRBD2 (6 bases). The CDR3 sequence is 14 residues long. Germline V gene data show CDR1 as MDHEN and CDR2 as SYDVKM. With 3 bases removed from V and 3 bases from J, the gap between germline ends came to 12 bases. CDR3 in amino acids: CASSFLGLGYEQYF. The DNA of the CDR3 is TGTGCCAGCAGTTTCCTGGGACTGGGCTACGAGCAGTACTTC. Using reference TRBV28 and TRBJ2-7 for the parts outside the CDR3, the full variable domain is DVKVTQSSRYLVKRTGEKVFLECVQDMDHENMFWYRQDPGLGLRLIYFSYDVKMKEKGDIPEGYSVSREKKERFSLILESASTNQTSMYLCASSFLGLGYEQYFGPGTRLTVT.

Only a few counts were recorded for this clonotype. The gene calls are TRBV30 and TRBJ1-5, with a weak D call TRBD1 (6 bases). V lost 5 bases to trimming and J lost 0 bases, with 8 bases between them. The CDR3 consists of 13 residues. Germline lookup yields CDR1 GTSNPN and CDR2 SVGIG (reference sequence). CDR3 DNA: TGTGCCTGGGCGGACAGTAGCAATCAGCCCCAGCATTTT. This gives the protein CAWADSSNQPQHF.

The chain links TRBV14 to TRBJ1-4; D remains ambiguous. The germline gives CDR1 SGHDN, CDR2 FVKESK. The CDR3 covers 13 residues. The ends were cut back, 5 bases at V and 7 bases at J, with 11 bases in the middle. The CDR3 nucleotides are TGTGCCAGCAGCATTAGTTTGGGTGAAAAACTGTTTTTT. This sequence encodes CASSISLGEKLFF.

This clonotype was found a few times. The chain is built from TRBV9 and TRBJ1-6; 7 positions match TRBD1. The CDR3 has 14 amino acids. V lost 4 bases to trimming and J lost 8 bases; unmatched junction nucleotides: 6. Germline CDR1 and CDR2: SGDLS and YYNGEE. The DNA for the CDR3 is TGTGCCAGCAGCATCGGACAGGCCGATTCACCCCTCCACTTT. Its translation: CASSIGQADSPLHF. The variable domain in full, completed from reference TRBV9 and TRBJ1-6, reads DSGVTQTPKHLITATGQRVTLRCSPRSGDLSVYWYQQSLDQGLQFLIQYYNGEERAKGNILERFSAQQFPDLHSELNLSSLELGDSALYFCASSIGQADSPLHFGNGTRLTVT.

This clonotype was found many times. This chain joins TRBV12-3 or TRBV12-4 and TRBJ2-7; D remains ambiguous. V lost 5 bases and J 6 bases, leaving 17 bases between the germline ends. The CDR3 loop spans 14 amino acids. The CDR3: CASSLTSTATEQYF. In nucleotides, the CDR3 is TGTGCCAGCAGTCTTACATCTACCGCGACCGAGCAGTACTTC.

Ten or more counts support this clonotype. The chain carries TRBV7-2 and TRBJ1-1; no clear D gene. This CDR3 has 13 residues. Germline CDR1 reads SGHTA; CDR2 reads FQGNSA. The CDR3 DNA follows: TGTGCGAGCGGAGGGTCACGGATGGACTCAGCTTTCTTT. Its translation: CASGGSRMDSAFF.

In this sample, this clonotype turned up many times. V gene TRBV27 combines with J gene TRBJ2-5, with a weak D call TRBD2 (6 bases). The CDR3 has 14 residues. Trimming shortened V by 5 bases and J by 6 bases, and 16 bases separated the two germline ends. In germline, CDR1 is MNHEY, CDR2 SMNVEV (reference sequence). CDR3 nucleotide sequence: TGTGCCAGCAGTCCACGGGAGAAGGTGAAGACCCAGTACTTC. Residues: CASSPREKVKTQYF.

This clonotype was seen a handful of times. The genes are TRBV6-2 or TRBV6-3 and TRBJ2-2; 7 bases agree with TRBD2. CDR3 length: 17 amino acids. Germline CDR1 reads MNHEY; CDR2 reads SVGEGT. Trimming removed 2 bases from V and 7 bases from J; junction bases left unmatched: 13. As DNA, the CDR3 is TGTGCCAGCAGTTACCCCCCAGTGGGGACTATTGGCGGGGAGCTGTTTTTT. Amino acid sequence: CASSYPPVGTIGGELFF.

There are a few counts of this clonotype. The chain recombines TRBV6-4 with TRBJ1-5, with 10 bases identical to TRBD1. Germline trimming cut 5 bases from V and 5 bases from J; bases unmatched to any gene: 12. In germline, CDR1 is MRHNA, CDR2 SNTAGT. This CDR3 contains 17 residues. The CDR3 nucleotides are TGTGCCAGCAGTTACCAAAGGACAGGGGGAGTTCATCAGCCCCAGCATTTT. Encoded protein: CASSYQRTGGVHQPQHF.

This clonotype has at least ten counts. The CDR3: CVPRDRGLNTEAFF. The CDR3, as DNA: TGTGTCCCGAGGGACAGGGGCTTGAACACTGAAGCTTTCTTT. The rearrangement joins TRBV2 to TRBJ1-1; 10 nucleotides agree with TRBD1. CDR1 and CDR2 from the germline V gene are SNHLY and FYNNEI. CDR3 length: 14 amino acids.

At least ten counts were recorded for this clonotype. V and J are TRBV6-2 or TRBV6-3 and TRBJ2-5; 10 nucleotides match TRBD1. Germline CDR1 is MNHEY and CDR2 is SVGEGT. Germline trimming cut 0 bases from V and 4 bases from J; bases unmatched to any gene: 2. This CDR3 spans 15 amino acids. CDR3 sequence: CASSYSRQGAETQYF. DNA for the CDR3: TGTGCCAGCAGTTACTCGAGACAGGGGGCAGAGACCCAGTACTTC.

V is TRBV15 and J is TRBJ2-7, with a tentative D call TRBD2 (6 bases). CDR1 is LNHNV, CDR2 YYDKDF, per germline (reference sequence). CDR3 length: 17 amino acids. Trimming pared 0 bases from V and 1 base from J, leaving 16 bases between. CDR3 in amino acids: CATSRDLGLANSYEQYF. The DNA for the CDR3 is TGTGCCACCAGCAGAGATCTGGGGCTAGCGAATTCCTACGAGCAGTACTTC.

A few counts support this clonotype. V gene TRBV4-3 combines with J gene TRBJ2-7; tentative D call: TRBD2 (6 bases). With 1 base removed from V and 2 bases from J, the gap between germline ends came to 12 bases. The germline V gene has CDR1 LGHNA and CDR2 YSLEER. The length of the CDR3 is 15 residues. This CDR3 reads CASSQGRLVTYEQYF. CDR3 nucleotide sequence: TGCGCCAGCAGCCAAGGGAGACTAGTCACCTACGAGCAGTACTTC.

This clonotype has a count of ten or more. The chain employs TRBV7-3 and TRBJ1-1, with 7 bases identical to TRBD1. Germline CDR1 reads SGHTA; CDR2 reads FQGTGA. The CDR3 loop spans 12 amino acids. J lost 7 bases, V lost 4 bases, and 3 bases had no gene match. This CDR3 reads CASSSGTVEAFF. The CDR3 DNA reads TGTGCCAGCAGCTCCGGGACAGTTGAAGCTTTCTTT.

This clonotype was counted between two and nine times. The chain carries TRBV10-3 and TRBJ1-2, with a possible D match to TRBD1 (6 bases). This CDR3 has 14 residues. Trimming removed 8 bases from V and 0 bases from J, with 13 bases in between. Per germline, CDR1 ENHRY and CDR2 SYGVKD. CDR3 nucleotides: TGTGCCATCCGTTGGCAGGGGTCTAACTATGGCTACACCTTC. This translates into CAIRWQGSNYGYTF.

This clonotype was observed many times. This rearrangement joins TRBV19 to TRBJ1-1; possibly TRBD1 for D (5 bases). The CDR3 length is 16 residues. V gave up 5 bases and J gave up 2 bases, with 18 bases separating them. Germline V gene lookup returns CDR1 LNHDA and CDR2 SQIVND (reference sequence). CDR3 sequence (DNA): TGTGCCAGTAGTGTCGACACCACCCAGGGTAACACTGAAGCTTTCTTT. It encodes CASSVDTTQGNTEAFF.

This clonotype has ten or more counts. This chain joins TRBV15 and TRBJ1-2; a possible D gene is TRBD1 (5 bases). V lost 5 bases and J 3 bases, leaving 10 bases between the germline ends. Germline CDR1 is LNHNV and CDR2 is YYDKDF (reference sequence). The CDR3 loop spans 13 amino acids. The DNA of the CDR3 is TGTGCCACCAGCCCCGACAGCGACTATGGCTACACCTTC. Protein sequence: CATSPDSDYGYTF.

This clonotype was counted many times. The chain couples TRBV12-3 or TRBV12-4 to TRBJ1-2, with D possibly TRBD1 on 6 matching bases. Trimming removed 5 bases from V and 4 bases from J, with 14 bases in between. There are 14 residues in the CDR3. Here the CDR3 DNA reads TGTGCCAGCAGTCCATCACAGGGCTCCTATGGCTACACCTTC. It specifies CASSPSQGSYGYTF.

The chain joins TRBV28 to TRBJ1-5; D not certain. Looked up from germline, CDR1 is MDHEN and CDR2 is SYDVKM. CDR3 length: 14 amino acids. Trimming stripped 5 bases from V and 0 bases from J, with 8 bases between. This chain's CDR3 is CASSPTASNQPQHF. CDR3 nucleotides: TGTGCCAGCAGTCCAACAGCTAGCAATCAGCCCCAGCATTTT.

The V call is TRBV6-2 or TRBV6-3, the J call TRBJ2-7, with a weak D call TRBD2 (7 bases). The length of the CDR3 is 15 residues. The germline V gene has CDR1 MNHEY and CDR2 SVGEGT. Trimming removed 7 bases at V and 5 bases at J, with 21 bases between. The CDR3 here is CASTRGALGMDEQYF. The CDR3 DNA sequence: TGTGCCAGCACCCGGGGGGCCTTGGGCATGGACGAGCAGTACTTC.

This clonotype was found many times. The V call is TRBV6-1, the J call TRBJ1-5; 7 nucleotides align to TRBD1. V shed 5 bases, J shed 6 bases, and the junction held 16 bases outside the gene matches. Germline V CDR1 and CDR2: MNHNS, SASEGT. The CDR3 spans 17 residues. CDR3 loop: CASSRHRDSTHSQPQHF. CDR3 nucleotide sequence: TGTGCCAGCAGTCGACACCGGGACAGCACCCACAGTCAGCCCCAGCATTTT.

The rearrangement joins TRBV4-3 to TRBJ2-3; D is unclear. The CDR3 extends over 15 amino acids. Germline-derived CDR1 and CDR2 are LGHNA and YSLEER. The V end lost 0 bases, the J end lost 2 bases, and 9 bases lay between the germline ends. The DNA of the CDR3 is TGCGCCAGCAGCCAAGAAATGTCAGACACAGATACGCAGTATTTT. Translated, it gives CASSQEMSDTDTQYF.

In this sample, this clonotype turned up many times. This rearrangement joins TRBV12-3 or TRBV12-4 to TRBJ1-2; D gene uncertain. This CDR3 comprises 12 residues. Trimming removed 3 bases from V and 6 bases from J, with 8 bases in between. The CDR3 spells CASSFPRNGYTF. The DNA of the CDR3 is TGTGCCAGCAGTTTCCCCCGGAATGGCTACACCTTC.

This clonotype came up many times. The chain joins TRBV28 to TRBJ2-5; the match to TRBD2 covers 7 bases. V was clipped by 5 bases and J by 6 bases; unmatched bases: 9. Germline values: CDR1 MDHEN, CDR2 SYDVKM. The CDR3 covers 14 residues. This CDR3 is CASSNPAGVKTQYF. The CDR3 bases are TGTGCCAGCAGTAACCCGGCGGGAGTAAAGACCCAGTACTTC.

This clonotype has only a few counts. The chain is built from TRBV4-3 and TRBJ2-2; D is unclear. The CDR3 runs 16 residues. The V gene lost 0 bases and the J gene lost 0 bases, with 8 bases spanning the gap. Germline V gene lookup returns CDR1 LGHNA and CDR2 YSLEER. The CDR3 spells CASSQEGGSNTGELFF. The CDR3, as DNA: TGCGCCAGCAGCCAAGAAGGCGGATCGAACACCGGGGAGCTGTTTTTT.